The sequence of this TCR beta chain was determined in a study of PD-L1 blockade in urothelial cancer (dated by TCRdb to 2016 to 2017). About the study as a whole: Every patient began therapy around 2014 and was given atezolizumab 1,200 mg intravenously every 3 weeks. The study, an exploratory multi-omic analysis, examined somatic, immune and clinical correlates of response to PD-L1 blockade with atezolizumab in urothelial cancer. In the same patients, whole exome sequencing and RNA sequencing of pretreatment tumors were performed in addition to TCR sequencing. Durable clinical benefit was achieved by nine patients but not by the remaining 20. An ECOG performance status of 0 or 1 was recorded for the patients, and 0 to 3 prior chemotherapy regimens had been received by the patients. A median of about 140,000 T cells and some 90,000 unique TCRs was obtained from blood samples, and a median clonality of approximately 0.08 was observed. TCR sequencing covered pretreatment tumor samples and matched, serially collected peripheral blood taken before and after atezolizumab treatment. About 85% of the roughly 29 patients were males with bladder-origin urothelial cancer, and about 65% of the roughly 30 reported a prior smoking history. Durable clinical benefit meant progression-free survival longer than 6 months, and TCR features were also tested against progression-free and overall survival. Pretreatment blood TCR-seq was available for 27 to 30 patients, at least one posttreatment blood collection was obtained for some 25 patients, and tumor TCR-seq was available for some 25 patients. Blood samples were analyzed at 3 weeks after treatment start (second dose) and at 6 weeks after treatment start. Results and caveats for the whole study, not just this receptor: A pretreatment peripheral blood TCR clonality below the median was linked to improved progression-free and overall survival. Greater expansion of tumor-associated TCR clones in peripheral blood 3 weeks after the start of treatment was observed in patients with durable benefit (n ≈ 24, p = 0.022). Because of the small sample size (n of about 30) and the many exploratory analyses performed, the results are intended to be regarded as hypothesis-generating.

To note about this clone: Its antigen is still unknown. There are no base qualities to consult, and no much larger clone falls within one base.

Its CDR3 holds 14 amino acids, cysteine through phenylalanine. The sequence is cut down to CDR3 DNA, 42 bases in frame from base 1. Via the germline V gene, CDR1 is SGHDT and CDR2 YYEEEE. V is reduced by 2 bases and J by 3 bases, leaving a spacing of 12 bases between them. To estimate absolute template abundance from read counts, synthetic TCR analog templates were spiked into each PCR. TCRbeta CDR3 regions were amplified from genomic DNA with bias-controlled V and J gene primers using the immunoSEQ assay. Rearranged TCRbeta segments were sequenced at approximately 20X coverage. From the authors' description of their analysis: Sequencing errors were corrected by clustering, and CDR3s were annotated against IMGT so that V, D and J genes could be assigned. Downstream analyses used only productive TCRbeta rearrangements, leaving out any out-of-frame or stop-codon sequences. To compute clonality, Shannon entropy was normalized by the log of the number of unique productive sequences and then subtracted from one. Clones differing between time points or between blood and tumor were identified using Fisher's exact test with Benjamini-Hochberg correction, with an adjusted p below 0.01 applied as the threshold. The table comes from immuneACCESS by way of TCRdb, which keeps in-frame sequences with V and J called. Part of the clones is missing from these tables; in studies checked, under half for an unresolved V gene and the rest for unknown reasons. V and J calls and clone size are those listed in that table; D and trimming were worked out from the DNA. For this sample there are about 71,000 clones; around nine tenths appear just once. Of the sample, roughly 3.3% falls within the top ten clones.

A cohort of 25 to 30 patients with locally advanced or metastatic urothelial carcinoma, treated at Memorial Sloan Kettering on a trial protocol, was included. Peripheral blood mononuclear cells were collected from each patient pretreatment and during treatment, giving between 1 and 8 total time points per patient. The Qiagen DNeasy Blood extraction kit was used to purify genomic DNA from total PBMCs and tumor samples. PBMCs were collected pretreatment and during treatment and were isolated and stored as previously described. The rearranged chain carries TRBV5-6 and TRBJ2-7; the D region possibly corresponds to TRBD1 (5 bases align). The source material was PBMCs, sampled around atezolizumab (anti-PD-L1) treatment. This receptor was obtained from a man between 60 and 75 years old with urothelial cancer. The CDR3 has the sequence CASSFRAINYEQYF. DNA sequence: TGTGCCAGCAGCTTCAGGGCCATTAACTACGAGCAGTACTTC.